This section outlines one T cell receptor beta chain sequence together with its context. No antigen is known for it. Base-call qualities are not available, and no considerably larger clone is one nucleotide away. The cohort comprised approximately 700 healthy bone marrow donors. All cohort members were sampled while nominally healthy, although unrecorded immune exposures were likely present. The donor was CMV seropositive and was included in the group of 300 or so seropositive cohort members. A peripheral blood sample was collected from each donor, and TCR beta sequencing was performed on peripheral blood mononuclear cells. The Qiagen DNeasy Blood Extraction Kit was used to extract genomic DNA from the blood cell samples. The CDR3 spans 18 residues, from the cysteine through the phenylalanine. Just CDR3 DNA is preserved here, 54 bases in frame from base 1. Looking up the germline V gene yields CDR1 MDHEN and CDR2 SYDVKM. Trimming accounts for 3 bases at V and 8 bases at J, while the number of junction bases matched to no gene is 13.

Preparation of the library involved the immunoSEQ multiplex PCR assay. For the multiplex PCR, a mixture combining 60 forward primers for TCR Vbeta segments and 13 reverse primers for TCR Jbeta segments was used. A multiplex PCR assay on genomic DNA amplified the CDR3 region of rearranged TCR beta genes. On the Illumina HiSeq System, the amplified TCR beta libraries were sequenced as 87-base-pair reads. The source study handled its data this way. A later analysis tallied around 82 million unique TCR beta chains across the 610 or so repertoires, and approximately 9.9 million of those chains were shared by two or more donors. To remove PCR and sequencing errors, raw reads were error-corrected and collapsed into unique sequences using a nearest-neighbor algorithm that merged closely related sequences. V, D and J gene segments were assigned by aligning CDR3 sequences to IMGT reference sequences. Each retained sequence needed at least a six-nucleotide match to both a V gene segment and a J gene segment. Rearrangements were called productive when the CDR3 lacked stop codons and stayed in frame with V and J; all others were non-productive. Following IMGT convention, CDR3 was defined as the stretch from the second conserved V-encoded cysteine up to the conserved J-encoded phenylalanine. In an earlier analysis of around 600 of the donors, sequences lacking an unambiguous match to a single V gene segment were excluded. An earlier analysis of 500 to 700 of the donors classified V segments as functional when productive rearrangements were above 56.7% and as segregating when the standard deviation between donors was above 5%. A statistical classification framework was built for diagnosing cytomegalovirus status from the catalog of TCR beta chain sequences. In a later analysis, V and J genes were assigned by comparing TCR nucleotide sequences against IMGT/GENE-DB human TR gene sequences. A later analysis assigned CDR3 sequences and most-parsimonious VDJ recombination scenarios with the TCRdist pipeline. A later analysis defined each TCR beta chain by its CDR3 amino acid sequence plus V-gene family, and excluded reads lacking a unique V-gene family. As a way to deal with suspected cross-contamination and a sequencing artifact, a later analysis dropped hundreds of nucleotide sequences that were highly shared and had low generation probability. In a later analysis, a clonal expansion index was calculated for each public chain from normalized within-repertoire ranks of inferred template counts. In a later analysis, generation probabilities were computed with a VDJ recombination model fitted to out-of-frame rearrangements, and the resulting probabilities were checked against IGoR. Hypergeometric tests were used in a later analysis to score TCR-TCR, TCR-HLA and TCR-CMV co-occurrence, with a repertoire-size bias correction applied to the TCR pairs. False discovery rates were estimated in a later analysis by permuting HLA or CMV assignments 20 times. In a later analysis, co-occurring TCRs were grouped with DBSCAN, and TCRdist sequence similarity was added when clustering was performed within HLA-allele-positive subsets. Repertoires with fewer than 30,000 or more than 120,000 public chains were left out of co-occurrence clustering, as were four to six repertoires with anomalous nucleotide sharing. TCRdb limited this immuneACCESS table to in-frame rearrangements with V and J called. A share of clones is missing; checked studies link under half to unresolved V genes, and the rest is unexplained. V, J and clone size are those of that table, while D and trimming were read from the DNA. The sample records 180,000 or so clones, roughly 76% of which are singletons. Approximately 5% of the sample belongs to the ten largest clones.

The data derive from a study of cytomegalovirus exposure and HLA in healthy donors (dated by TCRdb to about 2017). Study-level background: An earlier analysis of approximately 640 of the donors reported 250 to 300 Gb of sequence data and 100 million to 140 million unique TCR beta sequences from approximately 180 million T cells. An early release covering 550 to 650 HLA-typed donors comprised about 300 gigabases of sequencing data and tens of millions of unique TCR sequences. Of the 300 to 500 genotyped donors, 81% were placed in the genetic ancestry cluster associated with self-reported Caucasian donors. The study was designed to test whether signatures of past pathogen exposure could be identified by cataloging public T cell receptors. The study used immunosequencing to profile the T cell repertoires of approximately 630 subjects and linked those repertoires to cytomegalovirus serostatus. A separate validation cohort of roughly 130 different subjects was used in addition to the roughly 640-subject first cohort. High-throughput TCR immunosequencing, statistical association of individual TCRs with disease status, and machine learning were combined to predict cytomegalovirus infection status. To study patterns of TCR occurrence, a later analysis re-analyzed previously published TCR beta repertoires from hundreds of donors and added high-resolution HLA genotyping. In the later analysis, no new phenotypic data were used to find candidate immune exposures; instead, reliance was placed on TCR beta sequences and their occurrence across donors. An earlier analysis of approximately 630 of the donors applied high-throughput TCR beta sequencing to assess whether each TCR beta V gene segment acted as functional or pseudogenic. Alongside the repertoire data, information on donor age, sex, ethnicity and CMV serostatus was compiled. A later genetic analysis took genome-wide SNP genotypes for about 60% of the roughly 670 donors and used that subset as a discovery cohort. All discovery cohort repertoires had been generated on a single sequencing platform. Both class I and class II loci were covered by HLA typing, at four-digit resolution. Typing coverage varied by locus: roughly 629-630 donors for A, B, C, DRB1 and DQB1; more than 500 for DQA1; over 600 for DPA1; some 470 for DPB1. Four or five DR-DQ haplotypes were handled as single units for association and clustering because linkage in the cohort was strong. On average, around 230,000 unique TCR beta nucleotide sequences were sequenced per donor among about 400 genotyped donors of the cohort, with roughly 18% of those sequences being non-productive.

Here is what the overall study found, with its caveats: In both the original and validation cohorts, the classifier was reported to diagnose cytomegalovirus status with high specificity and sensitivity. Most CMV-associated TCR beta chains appeared to be HLA-restricted in a later analysis, and the HLA associations seemed to be driven largely by CMV exposure. Roughly uniform sequencing depth across donors was assumed in presence/absence analyses, although this assumption may not hold. A later genetic analysis associated a missense DCLRE1C variant with V-gene and J-gene trimming of TCR beta chains, and an independent cohort replicated the association. Correlated functional status among segregating V segments might be attributable to linkage disequilibrium, but an unknown experimental factor could not be ruled out. In vitro tests confirmed that three of the cytomegalovirus-associated TCR beta chains recognize cytomegalovirus antigens. Most TCR sequences were observed very rarely across donors, whereas some public TCRs were present in many individuals. Only TCR beta chains were sequenced in this cohort, and the absence of alpha or paired-chain data limited detectable features. Because counts were too low, approximately 15 rarely observed V segments, including chromosome 9 orphons, were excluded from the earlier analysis of around 640 of the donors. Compared with the roughly 700-donor mean, donors in an Asian-associated ancestry cluster had fewer N-insertions in productive TCRs, according to a later genetic analysis. The 87-base-pair reads could not distinguish some IMGT-functional V segments, including TRBV6-2 and TRBV6-3, so those segments were excluded. In a later analysis, the rate of TCR association differed among HLA loci, with DRB1 alleles having the most associated TCRs and HLA-C alleles having the fewest. It was suggested by the authors that the approach could potentially be generalized to other disease states and immunological phenotypes. Several of the top co-occurrence clusters appeared to be linked to parvovirus B19, influenza, CMV and Epstein-Barr virus, according to a later analysis. A group of highly shared sequence variants was considered likely to be a technical artifact of the sequencing pipeline. In a later analysis, HLA-associated TCR beta chains were found to be more clonally expanded and to have lower generation probabilities than equally common non-associated chains. For the cohort, immune exposure information was limited to CMV serostatus. Because some donors lacked HLA typing at each locus, the association tests relied only on the typed subset. Strong co-occurrence of HLA alleles, especially DR and DQ, made assigning TCR associations to individual alleles difficult. A further reported finding was that TCR beta sequences accurately predicted the HLA-A and HLA-B alleles for most subjects in the first cohort. The study gave a list of 150 to 200 TCR beta chains associated with cytomegalovirus. Broadly in line with IMGT annotations, most TCR beta V segments showed up in productive rearrangements about 87% or about 30% of the time in an earlier analysis of under 700 of the donors. A later analysis associated about 16,000 TCR beta sequences with specific HLA alleles at a false discovery rate of 0.05.

The sequence joins TRBV28 to TRBJ1-6; 10 central nucleotides agree with TRBD1. The sequenced sample consisted of PBMCs. The clonotype comes from a woman aged 18-29 years in good health and CMV-seropositive. The CDR3 reads CASSFFPGTGVLHSPLHF. The DNA sequence is TGTGCCAGCAGTTTCTTCCCCGGGACAGGGGTTCTGCATTCACCCCTCCACTTT.